A single sample gave rise to the 21 T cell receptor beta chains below, sequenced in a study of tumor and adjacent non-tumor tissue in lung cancer. Three rounds of nested PCR, following a modified ARM-PCR protocol, produced the TCRbeta library. TCRdb itself ran the multiplex PCR reads through MiXCR, one entry per CDR3 protein. In the table there are 75,000 to 80,000 distinct CDR3 sequences, over 60% of which are singletons. This sample's RNA came from whole unsorted tissue. Distant lung tissue was collected more than 3 cm away from the tumor edge. Sequencing used distant non-tumor lung tissue. The receptors derive from a man aged 70 or older with non-small cell lung cancer.

This clonotype showed up just once. The DNA for the CDR3 is TGCAGCGTTGAAGATGTAGTAGCAAATACGCAGTATTTT. Protein: CSVEDVVANTQYF. The chain combines TRBV29-1 with TRBJ2-3; D is unresolved. The germline V gene has CDR1 SQVTM and CDR2 ANQGSEA. The CDR3 runs 13 residues. Trimming left V 0 bases short and J 7 bases short, with 11 bases between.

A word on this clonotype: The junction shows a germline mismatch at one end, possibly a read error. The J gene is TRBJ2-1, the V gene TRBV10-1, with D unclear. The germline CDR1 and CDR2 sequences are WNHNN and SYGVQD (reference sequence). The CDR3 totals 16 residues. The CDR3: CACSESAVRPYNEQFF. The DNA of the CDR3 is TGCGCCTGCAGTGAGAGTGCTGTAAGGCCTTACAATGAGCAGTTCTTC.

In regard to this clonotype: Since no conserved phenylalanine or tryptophan closes the CDR3, a read error is the likely cause. The V gene is TRBV29-1, the J gene TRBJ1-2; D gene uncertain. The germline gives CDR1 SQVTM, CDR2 ANQGSEA. Trimming cost V 7 bases and J 6 bases, with 27 bases left between them. CDR3 size: 16 residues. The CDR3 loop is CSAVPYQSSGEDGYTI. Written as DNA, the CDR3 is TGCAGCGCTGTTCCCTATCAATCCTCGGGAGAAGATGGCTACACCATC.

The chain joins TRBV11-1 to TRBJ2-7; the D is unclear. The CDR3 is 13 residues long. V was clipped by 3 bases and J by 4 bases, with 10 bases between them. Germline V lookup: CDR1 SGHAT, CDR2 FQDESV (reference sequence). The CDR3 sequence: CASSLSCGYEQYF. DNA of the CDR3: TGTGCCAGCAGCTTGTCTTGTGGATACGAGCAGTACTTC.

The CDR3 nucleotides are TGTGCCAGCAGCCACCGTGGACAGGGGATTCGAGAGACCCAGTACTTC. This translates into CASSHRGQGIRETQYF. The genes are TRBV6-2 or TRBV6-3 and TRBJ2-5; 9 bases match TRBD1. Per germline, CDR1 MNHEY and CDR2 SVGEGT. With 6 bases clipped from V and 4 bases from J, the junction kept 12 bases outside the gene matches. The length of the CDR3 is 16 residues.

Comments on this clonotype: Sequence at one end of the junction differs from germline and may be a read error. V is TRBV5-4 and J is TRBJ2-7; 7 bases map to TRBD1. Germline CDR1 is SGHNT and CDR2 is YYREEE (reference sequence). The CDR3 extends over 15 amino acids. The CDR3 spells CASSLGPGQTYEQYF. The CDR3 coding sequence is TGCGCCAGCAGTTTGGGACCGGGACAGACCTACGAGCAGTACTTC.

A word on this clonotype: With a much larger clone just one base away, this may be a read error. Likely a read error: the CDR3 ends without its conserved phenylalanine or tryptophan. This chain uses TRBV20-1 with TRBJ1-1, with D tentatively TRBD1 (6 bases). Germline CDR1 reads DFQATT; CDR2 reads SNEGSKA (reference sequence). The CDR3 consists of 15 residues. Trimming removed 6 bases from V and 6 bases from J, with 23 bases in between. The CDR3 region has the DNA TGCAGTGCCACCGCTCCAACAGGGAGGGTAGCTGAAGCTTTCCTT. As protein: CSATAPTGRVAEAFL.

About this clonotype itself: Its ends do not fully match the called genes, so a read error is possible. The gene calls are TRBV24-1 and TRBJ2-1; 8 bases agree with TRBD2. CDR3 length: 17 amino acids. Germline lookup yields CDR1 KGHDR and CDR2 SFDVKD. CDR3 loop: CATSDFGPSGPYNEHFF. The DNA of the CDR3 is TGTGCCACCAGTGATTTTGGCCCTAGCGGGCCCTACAATGAGCATTTCTTC.

Of note for this clonotype: The junction and the germline gene differ at one end; a read error may be behind it. The V and J genes are TRBV11-2 and TRBJ2-2; TRBD1 matches at 7 bases. Germline CDR1 reads SGHAT; CDR2 reads FQNNGV. This CDR3 comprises 16 residues. CDR3 DNA: TGCCCCAGCAGCTTAGTGGGCACAGGGGTTGCCGGGCAGCTGTTTTTT. This gives the protein CPSSLVGTGVAGQLFF. Full variable domain (outside the CDR3, taken from reference TRBV11-2 and TRBJ2-2): EAGVAQSPRYKIIEKRQSVAFWCNPISGHATLYWYQQILGQGPKLLIQFQNNGVVDDSQLPKDRFSAERLKGVDSTLKIQPAKLEDSAVYLCPSSLVGTGVAGQLFFGEGSRLTVL.

In regard to this clonotype: One end of the junction fails to match germline, which may point to a read error. The chain carries TRBV4-1 and TRBJ1-6, with a weak D call TRBD1 (6 bases). Looked up from germline, CDR1 is MGHRA and CDR2 is YSYEKL. CDR3 size: 16 residues. The CDR3 loop reads CASSRLRQDGNSPIHF. CDR3 DNA: TGCGCCAGCAGCCGTCTTCGACAGGATGGCAATTCACCCATCCACTTT.

Comment on this clonotype: Since a much larger clone is just one base distant, this may be a read error. Without the conserved terminal phenylalanine or tryptophan, this CDR3 likely stems from a read error. The rearrangement joins TRBV6-1 to TRBJ2-1, with D possibly TRBD2 on 6 matching bases. V dropped 1 base and J dropped 4 bases, with 14 bases sitting between them. The germline V gene has CDR1 MNHNS and CDR2 SASEGT. The CDR3 spans 16 residues. The CDR3, as DNA: TGTGCCAGCAGTGAAGATCCTCGGGGGATATACAATGAGCAGTTCATC. Amino acid sequence: CASSEDPRGIYNEQFI.

With regard to this clonotype: A clone one base away is much larger, so this may be a read error. The DNA of the CDR3 is TGTGCCAGCAGTCTCTGGCGGCCCAACACTGAAGCTTTCTTT. This gives the protein CASSLWRPNTEAFF. The chain employs TRBV28 and TRBJ1-1, with no clear D. Germline lookup yields CDR1 MDHEN and CDR2 SYDVKM. Trimming removed 5 bases from V and 2 bases from J, with 12 bases in between. The CDR3 has 14 amino acids.

The rearrangement uses TRBV12-3 or TRBV12-4 and TRBJ1-3, with no clear D. The germline V and J ends were trimmed by 7 bases and 13 bases, with 17 bases remaining between them. The CDR3 runs 12 residues. The CDR3 loop is CASTSAGKKIYF. The CDR3 DNA reads TGTGCCAGCACGTCCGCGGGAAAAAAAATATATTTT.

The V call is TRBV29-1, the J call TRBJ2-7; 10 bases map to TRBD2. CDR3 length equals 13 residues. Losses at the gene ends were 6 bases for V and 8 bases for J; bases not matched to a gene: 10. Germline V gene data show CDR1 as SQVTM and CDR2 as ANQGSEA. CDR3 coding DNA: TGCAGCGTCAGGACTAGCGGAGCCGGGAAGCAGTACTTC. Protein product: CSVRTSGAGKQYF.

About this clonotype itself: This sequence may be a read error, since a much larger clone differs from it by one base. J is TRBJ1-5 and V is TRBV7-8, with D possibly TRBD1 on 6 matching bases. CDR1 is SGHVS, CDR2 FQNEAQ, per germline. The CDR3 covers 14 residues. Trimming cost V 1 base and J 6 bases, with 10 bases left between them. The CDR3 bases are TGTGCCAGCAGCTTAGTAGGGGGTACTCAGCCCCAGCATTTT. Translated, it gives CASSLVGGTQPQHF.

This clonotype was recorded many times. The V and J genes are TRBV6-6 and TRBJ1-1, with D unresolved. The V end was cut by 0 bases, the J end by 0 bases, with 14 bases between. Germline lookup yields CDR1 MNHNY and CDR2 SVGAGI (reference sequence). The CDR3 has 17 amino acids. The CDR3 protein is CASSYSKRQTMNTEAFF. The CDR3 DNA reads TGTGCCAGCAGTTACTCGAAGCGTCAGACCATGAACACTGAAGCTTTCTTT.

This clonotype has only a few counts. This sequence may be a read error, since a much larger clone differs from it by one base. The chain uses TRBV29-1 and TRBJ2-2; 8 nucleotides align to TRBD1. CDR3 size: 12 residues. Per germline, CDR1 SQVTM and CDR2 ANQGSEA. CDR3 DNA sequence: TGCAGCGGGACAGGGTACACCGAGGAGCTGTTTTTT. This translates into CSGTGYTEELFF.

This clonotype has more than one count but fewer than ten. The chain combines TRBV20-1 with TRBJ2-7; the match to TRBD2 covers 8 bases. This CDR3 has 13 amino acids. Germline V gene data show CDR1 as DFQATT and CDR2 as SNEGSKA (reference sequence). Trimming took 7 bases from V and 7 from J; bases not matched to a gene: 12. The CDR3 sequence is CSVSQREREEQYF. The CDR3 DNA sequence: TGCAGTGTTAGTCAGCGGGAGCGGGAAGAGCAGTACTTC.

The chain joins TRBV6-2 or TRBV6-3 to TRBJ2-1; D is possibly TRBD2 (5 bases). Germline CDR1 and CDR2: MNHEY and SVGEGT. The CDR3 sequence is 15 residues long. V lost 11 bases to trimming and J lost 3 bases, with 20 bases between them. CDR3 DNA: TGTGCCTCCCTCGGGCTAGCCTGCTACTACAATGAGCAGTTCTTC. Residues: CASLGLACYYNEQFF.

In this sample, this clonotype turned up once. Mismatch with germline at one junction end may stem from a read error. The rearrangement joins TRBV29-1 to TRBJ2-3, with D possibly matching TRBD1 (5 bases). Germline CDR1 reads SQVTM; CDR2 reads ANQGSEA. The CDR3 consists of 13 residues. CDR3: CSVGTYSTDTQYF. The CDR3 DNA follows: TGCAGCGTTGGGACATATAGCACAGATACGCAATATTTT.

This clonotype came up many times. V and J are TRBV12-3 or TRBV12-4 and TRBJ1-5, with D possibly being TRBD1 (6 bases). V lost 1 base to trimming and J lost 10 bases, with 20 bases between them. The length of the CDR3 is 16 residues. As DNA, the CDR3 is TGTGCCAGCAGTTTAGGTTTGGAGGGGGGGGCTAGTCCCCAGCATTTT. Protein: CASSLGLEGGASPQHF.